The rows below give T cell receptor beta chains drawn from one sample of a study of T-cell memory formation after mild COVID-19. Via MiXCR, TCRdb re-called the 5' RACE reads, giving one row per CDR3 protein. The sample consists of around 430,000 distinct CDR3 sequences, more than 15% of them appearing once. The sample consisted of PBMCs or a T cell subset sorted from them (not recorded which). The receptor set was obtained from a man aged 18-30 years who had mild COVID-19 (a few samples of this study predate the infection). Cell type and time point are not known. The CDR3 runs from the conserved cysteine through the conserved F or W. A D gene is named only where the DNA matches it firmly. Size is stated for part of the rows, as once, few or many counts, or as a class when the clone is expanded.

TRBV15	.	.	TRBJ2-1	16	CATSRDGGYKGDEQFF	TGTGCCACCAGCAGAGATGGGGGCTACAAGGGGGATGAGCAGTTCTTC
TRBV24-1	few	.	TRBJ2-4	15	CATSDLEGPKNIQYF	TGTGCCACCAGTGATTTGGAGGGCCCCAAAAACATTCAGTACTTC
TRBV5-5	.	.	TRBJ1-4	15	CASSLDRRGEEKLFF	TGTGCCAGCAGCTTGGACCGGAGGGGGGAAGAAAAACTGTTTTTT
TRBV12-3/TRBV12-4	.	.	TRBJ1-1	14	CASSAGTRNTEAFF	TGTGCCAGCAGCGCCGGGACAAGAAACACTGAAGCTTTCTTT
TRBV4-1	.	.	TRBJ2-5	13	CASSHSDGETQYF	TGCGCCAGCAGCCACAGTGACGGGGAGACCCAGTACTTC
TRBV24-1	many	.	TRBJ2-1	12	CATRGQAGEQFF	TGTGCCACCCGGGGGCAGGCCGGGGAGCAGTTCTTC
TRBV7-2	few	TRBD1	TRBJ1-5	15	CASSLTGVSNQPQHF	TGTGCCAGCAGCCTCACAGGGGTTAGCAATCAGCCCCAGCATTTT
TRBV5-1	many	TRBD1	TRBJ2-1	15	CASSSLGTGYNEQFF	TGCGCCAGCAGCTCACTCGGGACAGGGTATAATGAGCAGTTCTTC
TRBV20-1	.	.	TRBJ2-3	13	CSGLIRGADTQYF	TGCAGTGGGTTAATCAGGGGTGCAGATACGCAGTATTTT
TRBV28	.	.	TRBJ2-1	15	CASSPPQAHDNEQFF	TGTGCCAGCAGTCCACCCCAGGCGCATGACAATGAGCAGTTCTTC
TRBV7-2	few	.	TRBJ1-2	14	CASSSPGGHYGYTF	TGTGCCAGCAGCTCCCCGGGGGGTCACTATGGCTACACCTTC